The rows below give T cell receptor beta chains drawn from one sample of a study of blood T cell repertoires in COVID-19. TCRdb's table, derived via immunoSEQ multiplex PCR, lists solely in-frame clones and lacks some. Altogether approximately 74,000 clones are present, about four fifths being singletons, with the ten largest covering over 45%. The material sequenced was peripheral blood. These receptors all come from a human donor in a cohort sampled during active COVID-19. Both conserved end residues are part of each CDR3. Fields, in order: D gene, J gene, V gene, clone size, CDR3 protein, CDR3 DNA. A D gene is named only where the DNA matches it firmly. The size of a clone is reported for some rows only, either as once, few or many, or as a class for expanded clones.

>TRBD1|TRBJ2-1|TRBV28|NA
CASREGQVYNEQFF
TGTGCCAGCAGGGAAGGACAGGTGTACAATGAGCAGTTCTTC
>TRBD1|TRBJ2-7|TRBV6-5|NA
CASLRPGQSSYEQYF
TGTGCCAGCTTAAGACCGGGACAGAGCTCCTACGAGCAGTACTTC
>TRBD2|TRBJ2-3|TRBV7-6|NA
CASSPRGAGGLTSSTDTQYF
TGTGCCAGCAGCCCCCGAGGAGCGGGAGGCCTCACCTCTAGCACAGATACGCAGTATTTT
>TRBD1|TRBJ2-1|TRBV9|NA
CASSARDRSYNEQFF
TGTGCCAGCAGCGCCCGGGACAGGAGCTACAATGAGCAGTTCTTC
>TRBD1|TRBJ1-6|TRBV5-1|few
CASSGTGGETSPLHF
TGCGCCAGCAGCGGGACAGGGGGCGAGACTTCACCCCTCCACTTT
>TRBD1|TRBJ1-5|TRBV5-5|NA
CASSRELTGVEQPQHF
TGTGCCAGCAGCAGAGAGTTGACAGGGGTCGAACAGCCCCAGCATTTT
>NA|TRBJ2-1|TRBV7-2|NA
CASSLAAGLAGNEQFF
TGTGCCAGCAGCTTAGCAGCGGGTCTGGCCGGAAATGAGCAGTTCTTC
>TRBD1|TRBJ1-6|TRBV6-2/TRBV6-3|NA
CASSSIDRGYNSPLHF
TGTGCCAGCAGCTCAATCGACAGGGGCTATAATTCACCCCTCCACTTT
>NA|TRBJ2-7|TRBV7-2|NA
CASSLHRVIHEQYF
TGTGCCAGCAGCTTACACAGGGTGATCCACGAGCAGTACTTC
>NA|TRBJ1-2|TRBV20-1|NA
CSASLGDGYTF
TGCAGTGCTAGTCTCGGAGATGGCTACACCTTC
>NA|TRBJ2-7|TRBV19|NA
CASSIRGNSYEQYF
TGTGCCAGTAGTATTAGAGGGAACTCCTACGAGCAGTACTTC
>TRBD2|TRBJ2-7|TRBV6-6|medium-sized
CASRLTSGGHEQYF
TGTGCCAGCAGACTCACTAGCGGGGGCCACGAGCAGTACTTC
>NA|TRBJ2-7|TRBV2|NA
CAIQGIYEQYF
TGTGCCATTCAGGGGATCTACGAGCAGTACTTC
>NA|TRBJ1-2|TRBV11-2|NA
CASSLVLGANYGYTF
TGTGCCAGCAGCTTAGTCCTCGGAGCTAACTATGGCTACACCTTC
>NA|TRBJ1-2|TRBV5-4|NA
CASSLVAAFGGYTF
TGTGCCAGCAGCTTGGTGGCGGCCTTCGGGGGCTACACCTTC
>NA|TRBJ1-3|TRBV28|NA
CASSLFRRGRSGDTIYF
TGTGCCAGCAGTTTATTTCGGCGCGGGAGATCAGGGGACACCATATATTTT
>NA|TRBJ2-2|TRBV3-1/TRBV3-2|NA
CASSLGGGTGELFF
TGTGCCAGCAGCCTGGGAGGGGGCACCGGGGAGCTGTTTTTT
>NA|TRBJ2-5|TRBV3-1/TRBV3-2|NA
CASSQGPAGRETQYF
TGTGCCAGCAGCCAAGGTCCGGCAGGGAGGGAGACCCAGTACTTC
>TRBD1|TRBJ1-6|TRBV5-4|NA
CASSPLAGQGHSPLHF
TGTGCCAGCAGCCCCTTAGCGGGACAGGGCCATTCACCCCTCCACTTT
>NA|TRBJ2-5|TRBV21-1|NA
CASSKNARGGKETQYF
TGTGCCAGCAGCAAGAACGCGAGAGGCGGGAAAGAGACCCAGTACTTC
>NA|TRBJ2-5|TRBV5-1|few
CASSLTVVGRDWETQYF
TGCGCCAGCAGCCTTACAGTCGTGGGGCGGGATTGGGAGACCCAGTACTTC
>TRBD2|TRBJ2-7|TRBV5-1|few
CASSLTREGFYEQYF
TGCGCCAGCAGCTTGACGCGGGAGGGATTCTACGAGCAGTACTTC
>NA|TRBJ1-5|TRBV7-9|NA
CASSTDSTNQPQHF
TGTGCCAGCAGCACGGACAGCACTAATCAGCCCCAGCATTTT
>NA|TRBJ2-6|TRBV3-1/TRBV3-2|NA
CASSSDSSGANVLTF
TGTGCCAGCAGCTCGGACAGCTCTGGGGCCAACGTCCTGACTTTC
>NA|TRBJ2-5|TRBV18|once
CASSPLRPSREKTQYF
TGTGCCAGCTCACCATTACGCCCCTCCCGAGAAAAGACCCAGTACTTC
>TRBD2|TRBJ2-2|TRBV18|NA
CASSPRAGGNTGELFF
TGTGCCAGCTCACCACGAGCGGGAGGGAACACCGGGGAGCTGTTTTTT
>TRBD2|TRBJ2-1|TRBV28|NA
CASSFSSGRVF
TGTGCCAGCAGTTTCTCTAGCGGGAGAGTCTTC
>NA|TRBJ2-4|TRBV5-5|once
CASSLGGTIRSNIQYF
TGTGCCAGCAGCTTGGGGGGGACAATCAGGTCAAACATTCAGTACTTC
>NA|TRBJ2-5|TRBV2|NA
CASSEDRVAEETQYF
TGTGCCAGCAGTGAAGACCGGGTGGCGGAAGAGACCCAGTACTTC
>TRBD2|TRBJ2-5|TRBV30|NA
CAWSLTGTSGETQYF
TGTGCCTGGAGTCTTACCGGGACTAGCGGAGAGACCCAGTACTTC
>TRBD2|TRBJ2-7|TRBV4-2|NA
CASSQERLAGGLAVEQYF
TGTGCCAGCAGCCAAGAGAGGCTAGCGGGGGGGCTGGCGGTGGAGCAGTACTTC
>TRBD1|TRBJ2-1|TRBV29-1|NA
CSVLGQGAYNEQFF
TGCAGCGTTCTGGGACAGGGGGCCTATAATGAGCAGTTCTTC
>TRBD2|TRBJ2-1|TRBV28|NA
CASSLGGSSYNEQFF
TGTGCCAGCAGCCTGGGGGGGAGCTCCTACAATGAGCAGTTCTTC
>TRBD1|TRBJ2-7|TRBV6-5|NA
CASRMTGGYEQYF
TGTGCCAGCAGGATGACAGGGGGTTACGAGCAGTACTTC
>NA|TRBJ1-2|TRBV5-4|NA
CASSLLVGRDIPFGYGYTF
TGTGCCAGCAGCTTGTTGGTGGGCAGGGACATCCCCTTTGGGTATGGCTACACCTTC
>TRBD2|TRBJ2-3|TRBV10-2|NA
CASMLAGSDTQYF
TGCGCCAGCATGCTAGCGGGAAGTGATACGCAGTATTTT
>TRBD2|TRBJ2-1|TRBV7-9|NA
CASSLGAGGINEQFF
TGTGCCAGCAGCTTAGGAGCGGGGGGAATAAATGAGCAGTTCTTC
>NA|TRBJ1-5|TRBV19|NA
CASTGSGPQHF
TGTGCCAGTACGGGGTCCGGGCCCCAGCATTTT
>NA|TRBJ2-2|TRBV2|NA
CASSEARRAGELFF
TGTGCCAGCAGTGAAGCGCGCCGGGCCGGGGAGCTGTTTTTT
>TRBD1|TRBJ1-1|TRBV6-5|few
CASRDRAATEAFF
TGTGCCAGCAGGGACAGGGCGGCCACTGAAGCTTTCTTT
>NA|TRBJ2-2|TRBV11-3|NA
CASSLSSNTGELFF
TGTGCCAGCAGCCTATCATCGAACACCGGGGAGCTGTTTTTT
>NA|TRBJ1-6|TRBV5-1|NA
CASSLGTLGNSPLHF
TGCGCCAGCAGCTTGGGGACACTCGGCAATTCACCCCTCCACTTT
>TRBD2|TRBJ2-1|TRBV6-6|NA
CASRGGRTSGYNEQFF
TGTGCCAGCAGGGGGGGCAGGACTAGCGGATACAATGAGCAGTTCTTC
>NA|TRBJ2-1|TRBV10-1|NA
CASSFGSQVNEQFF
TGCGCCAGCAGTTTTGGGAGTCAGGTCAATGAGCAGTTCTTC
>NA|TRBJ1-6|TRBV28|NA
CASSVGGSYNSPLHF
TGTGCCAGCAGCGTAGGGGGCTCCTATAATTCACCCCTCCACTTT
>TRBD2|TRBJ2-1|TRBV6-5|few
CASSLLAGYNEQFF
TGTGCCAGCAGTCTGCTAGCGGGTTACAATGAGCAGTTCTTC
>NA|TRBJ1-5|TRBV28|NA
CASNVGPNQPQHF
TGTGCCAGCAACGTGGGCCCCAATCAGCCCCAGCATTTT
>TRBD2|TRBJ2-3|TRBV4-1|NA
CASSQGFSGSRTDTQYF
TGCGCCAGCAGCCAGGGGTTTAGCGGGAGTCGAACAGATACGCAGTATTTT
>TRBD1|TRBJ1-5|TRBV5-5|NA
CASSFTDRGSNQPQHF
TGTGCCAGCAGCTTCACGGACAGGGGATCAAATCAGCCCCAGCATTTT
>TRBD2|TRBJ2-1|TRBV5-1|NA
CASSFLAGGDNEQFF
TGCGCCAGCAGCTTTCTAGCGGGAGGGGACAATGAGCAGTTCTTC
>TRBD1|TRBJ1-2|TRBV5-1|NA
CASSYDRGVYGYTF
TGCGCCAGCAGTTACGACAGGGGGGTTTATGGCTACACCTTC